The present T cell receptor beta chain was sequenced within a study of blood T cell repertoires in COVID-19. The repertoire was sequenced with immunoSEQ multiplex PCR; TCRdb's copy has only in-frame clones and lacks some. Seen here are 290,000 or so clones, approximately 78% observed once, and the top ten hold more than 4%. Participant ages covered roughly 18 to 89 years across about two dozen US areas. The germline V gene has CDR1 SEHNR and CDR2 FQNEAQ (reference sequence). V dropped 5 bases and J dropped 7; count of bases not matched to a gene: 4. The CDR3 totals 12 residues. The specimen sequenced was PBMCs or T cells enriched from blood (not recorded which). The TCR sequence derives from a middle-aged man who had been exposed to COVID-19. The chain combines TRBV7-9 with TRBJ1-1; 7 nucleotides agree with TRBD1. The CDR3 is CASSPGDSEAFF. The CDR3 DNA is TGTGCCAGCAGCCCTGGGGACAGTGAAGCTTTCTTT.